These T cell receptor beta chains were read from a single sample in a study of neurological immune-mediated disorders. From the 5' RACE reads, TCRdb called clonotypes with MiXCR, one entry per CDR3 protein. Here the sample spans fewer than 70,000 distinct CDR3 sequences, roughly 10% being singletons. Source material: PBMCs. The source is a man aged 30 to 45 in good health. Each CDR3 is given with its conserved first and last residue. A D gene is named only where the DNA matches it firmly. Clone size, where shown, is once, few, many, or a class for clones that have expanded.

V gene	clone size	J gene	D gene	CDR3 DNA	CDR3 protein
TRBV7-9	many	TRBJ2-5	.	TGTGCCAGCAGCTGGGGCCAAGAGACCCAGTACTTC	CASSWGQETQYF
TRBV6-6	many	TRBJ2-1	TRBD1	TGTGCCAGCAGCGAAGGGGACAGGGAGTTCAATGAGCAGTTCTTC	CASSEGDREFNEQFF
TRBV5-6	many	TRBJ1-5	.	TGTGCCAGCAGCTTGGGGGGGGGGTTTAGCAATCAGCCCCAGCATTTT	CASSLGGGFSNQPQHF
TRBV12-3/TRBV12-4	many	TRBJ1-4	.	TGTGCCAGCAGTTTGGAGTCCCCCGGAGAAAAACTGTTTTTT	CASSLESPGEKLFF
TRBV5-1	many	TRBJ2-2	.	TGCGCCAGCTTCGACAGGCGTTACACCGGGGAGCTGTTTTTT	CASFDRRYTGELFF
TRBV6-2/TRBV6-3	.	TRBJ2-3	TRBD2	TGTGCCAGCAGTAATTTAGCGGGAGGACCAGATACGCAGTATTTT	CASSNLAGGPDTQYF
TRBV27	many	TRBJ2-7	.	TGTGCCAGCAGTTTATCAGGGCCGGGTGGGTCCTACGAGCAGTACTTC	CASSLSGPGGSYEQYF
TRBV27	many	TRBJ2-1	TRBD1	TGTGCCAGCAGTCCCCGGACAGGGGGCGTTAATGAGCAGTTCTTC	CASSPRTGGVNEQFF
TRBV28	many	TRBJ1-5	TRBD1	TGTGCCAGCAGAAAACGACAGGGAAGCAATCAGCCCCAGCATTTT	CASRKRQGSNQPQHF
TRBV7-3	many	TRBJ2-2	.	TGTGCCAGCAGCCCCTCCGTCGGCACCGGGGAGCTGTTTTTT	CASSPSVGTGELFF
TRBV7-9	many	TRBJ2-7	.	TGTGCCAGCGGAACCTCCTACGAGCAGTACTTC	CASGTSYEQYF
TRBV12-3/TRBV12-4	many	TRBJ2-7	TRBD1	TGTGCCAGCAGTCCTCCGACAGGGTACTACGAGCAGTACTTC	CASSPPTGYYEQYF
TRBV27	many	TRBJ2-1	.	TGTGCCAGCAGCGCGCAGGGATTTGAGCACAATGAGCAGTTCTTC	CASSAQGFEHNEQFF
TRBV28	.	TRBJ2-1	.	TGTGCCAGCCCAGTCAACAATGAGCAGTTCTTC	CASPVNNEQFF
TRBV7-2	.	TRBJ2-7	.	TGTGCCAGCTGCCAGACCTACGAGCAGTACTTC	CASCQTYEQYF
TRBV3-1	.	TRBJ1-4	.	TGTGCCAGCAGCCAAGCAAGGGACGAAAAACTGTTTTTT	CASSQARDEKLFF
TRBV11-2	many	TRBJ2-5	TRBD2	TGTGCCAGCGGGAACGTGGGACTAGCGGGATCTGAGACCCAGTACTTC	CASGNVGLAGSETQYF
TRBV18	many	TRBJ2-3	.	TGTGCCAGCTCATCTCGGACGGAAGATACGCAGTATTTT	CASSSRTEDTQYF
TRBV6-6	many	TRBJ2-5	.	TGTGCCAGCAGTAATGATCAGGGGACCCAAGAGACCCAGTACTTC	CASSNDQGTQETQYF
TRBV29-1	.	TRBJ1-3	.	TGCAGCATCCGGGAGACATCTGGAAACACCATATATTTT	CSIRETSGNTIYF
TRBV7-2	.	TRBJ2-7	.	TGTGCCAGCAGCTTAGATCCAAGCGTTTCGTACGAGCAGTACTTC	CASSLDPSVSYEQYF
TRBV5-1	many	TRBJ2-7	TRBD1	TGCGCCAGCAGCTTGGACAGGGGGGCTAGCGAGCAGTACTTC	CASSLDRGASEQYF
TRBV6-5	many	TRBJ2-1	.	TGTGCCAGCAGTTACTCCCCCCCGGGGAGCTCCTACAATGAGCAGTTCTTC	CASSYSPPGSSYNEQFF
TRBV7-7	many	TRBJ2-3	TRBD2	TGTGCCAGCAGCTTAGGGGGGACTAGAACAGATACGCAGTATTTT	CASSLGGTRTDTQYF
TRBV7-9	.	TRBJ2-7	TRBD1	TGTGCCAGCACCCCCATGGACAGGGGGAGTTCGGTCGAGCAGTACTTC	CASTPMDRGSSVEQYF
TRBV11-2	many	TRBJ2-1	TRBD2	TGTGCCAGCAGCAACTCCGGCGGGAGTTCCTACAATGAGCAGTTCTTC	CASSNSGGSSYNEQFF
TRBV6-5	many	TRBJ1-2	.	TGTGCCAGCAGTTACCCTCACCCCTGGGGGGGCAGCCGTGGCTACACCTTC	CASSYPHPWGGSRGYTF
TRBV12-3/TRBV12-4	many	TRBJ1-5	TRBD1	TGTGCCAGCCGAAAGGGGACAGCAATAAATCAGCCCCAGCATTTT	CASRKGTAINQPQHF
TRBV4-1	many	TRBJ2-7	.	TGCGCCAGCAGCCAGGGGGGACAGAACTCCTACGAGCAGTACTTC	CASSQGGQNSYEQYF
TRBV2	many	TRBJ2-3	.	TGTGCCAGCAGTGTAAAAGGAGATACGCAGTATTTT	CASSVKGDTQYF
TRBV7-8	many	TRBJ2-2	.	TGTGCCAGCAGCTTAAAGCTCACCGGGGAGCTGTTTTTT	CASSLKLTGELFF
TRBV6-5	many	TRBJ2-3	.	TGTGCCAGCAGCCCGGGAGGGAGGGGACAGGCGACAGAAGATACGCAGTATTTT	CASSPGGRGQATEDTQYF
TRBV6-2/TRBV6-3	many	TRBJ2-7	.	TGTGCCAGCAGTTACAGTCGGCGCAACAGCTCCTACGAGCAGTACTTC	CASSYSRRNSSYEQYF
TRBV6-1	many	TRBJ1-3	.	TGTGCCAGCACCCCTCGGGCAGACTCTGGAAACACCATATATTTT	CASTPRADSGNTIYF
TRBV28	many	TRBJ2-7	.	TGTGCCAGCAGCTCCCCTGGGGGGGCCGCAGGAAGGGGCGAGCAGTACTTC	CASSSPGGAAGRGEQYF
TRBV20-1	many	TRBJ1-5	.	TGCAGTGCAAAACAGGGAGGAAGCAATCAGCCCCAGCATTTT	CSAKQGGSNQPQHF
TRBV11-2	many	TRBJ2-3	TRBD2	TGTGCCAGCAGCTTTGCTAGCGGGTCCCAGGATACGCAGTATTTT	CASSFASGSQDTQYF
TRBV6-5	many	TRBJ2-7	.	TGTGCCAGCTCAGGCCGGAACTCCTACGAGCAGTACTTC	CASSGRNSYEQYF
TRBV6-2/TRBV6-3	many	TRBJ1-6	.	TGTGCCAGCAGTGAAACGAGGTGGCCCCTCCACTTT	CASSETRWPLHF
TRBV10-1	many	TRBJ2-7	TRBD2	TGCGCCAGCAGTGAGACGGGAGGGCCCTACGAGCAGTACTTC	CASSETGGPYEQYF
TRBV10-1	many	TRBJ2-3	TRBD2	TGCGCCAGCAGTGAAGGAGCGGGAGCTTCTCCAGATACGCAGTATTTT	CASSEGAGASPDTQYF